The next 15 T cell receptor beta chains were all read from a single sample in a study of PD-1 and CTLA-4 blockade in melanoma. Profiled with immunoSEQ multiplex PCR; TCRdb holds only in-frame clones, not every one. This sample has approximately 33,000 clones, with more than 85% found just once. Sample: CD8+ T cells from peripheral blood, taken from a patient given anti-PD-1 treatment. The receptor set was obtained from a human donor with melanoma.

V usage is TRBV5-4 and J usage is TRBJ2-2, with a weak D call TRBD2 (6 bases). The V end was cut by 2 bases, the J end by 5 bases, with 10 bases between. CDR1 and CDR2 (germline): SGHNT, YYREEE (reference sequence). CDR3 length: 14 amino acids. In DNA form, the CDR3 reads TGTGCCAGCAGCTTAAGTGGAGGGACCGGGGAGCTGTTTTTT. This encodes CASSLSGGTGELFF.

V gene TRBV7-9 combines with J gene TRBJ1-1; D may be TRBD1 (6 bases). V was cut by 5 bases and J by 8 bases, with 21 bases left in between. The CDR3 is 15 residues long. Germline values: CDR1 SEHNR, CDR2 FQNEAQ (reference sequence). DNA of the CDR3: TGTGCCAGCAGCCCCGCCCCCCCGGGACATCTGGAAGCTTTCTTT. It yields the protein CASSPAPPGHLEAFF.

The gene calls are TRBV2 and TRBJ1-3; perhaps TRBD1 as D (5 bases). Germline CDR1 reads SNHLY; CDR2 reads FYNNEI. The CDR3 has 15 amino acids. With 2 bases removed from V and 0 bases from J, the gap between germline ends came to 8 bases. This CDR3 reads CASSESGSSGNTIYF. Written as DNA, the CDR3 is TGTGCCAGCAGTGAATCAGGGAGCTCTGGAAACACCATATATTTT.

The rearrangement joins TRBV7-6 to TRBJ2-1, with unresolved D. Germline-derived CDR1 and CDR2 are SGHVS and FNYEAQ. The V end was cut by 1 base, the J end by 6 bases, with 13 bases between. This CDR3 spans 15 amino acids. For the CDR3, the DNA is TGTGCCAGCAGCTTAGGGGGTGCCCCGGGCAATGAGCAGTTCTTC. This encodes CASSLGGAPGNEQFF. The variable domain in full, completed from reference TRBV7-6 and TRBJ2-1, reads GAGVSQSPRYKVTKRGQDVALRCDPISGHVSLYWYRQALGQGPEFLTYFNYEAQQDKSGLPNDRFSAERPEGSISTLTIQRTEQRDSAMYRCASSLGGAPGNEQFFGPGTRLTVL.

This clone has just one count. The chain carries TRBV11-3 and TRBJ2-1; 8 bases match TRBD2. CDR3 length: 15 residues. With V trimmed by 2 bases and J by 7 bases, 7 bases remained unmatched. CDR1 SGHNT and CDR2 YENEEA come from the germline V gene. CDR3 sequence reads: CASSLLSGSENEQFF. The CDR3, as DNA: TGTGCCAGCAGCTTACTGAGCGGGAGTGAAAATGAGCAGTTCTTC.

The chain joins TRBV7-9 to TRBJ2-2; 9 bases line up with TRBD2. Germline CDR1 and CDR2: SEHNR and FQNEAQ (reference sequence). The CDR3 contains 17 residues. V lost 5 bases, J lost 1 base, and 8 bases stayed unmatched. CDR3 loop: CASSTRLAEGNTGELFF. CDR3 DNA sequence: TGTGCCAGCAGCACCCGACTAGCGGAGGGGAACACCGGGGAGCTGTTTTTT.

This clone occurred once. The chain couples TRBV7-8 to TRBJ2-7; D is perhaps TRBD1 (6 bases). Germline CDR1 SGHVS, CDR2 FQNEAQ. Trimming took off 1 base at V and 2 bases at J, with 12 bases between the two ends. CDR3 length: 15 amino acids. The CDR3: CASSLGAGVAYEQYF. DNA of the CDR3: TGTGCCAGCAGCTTAGGGGCAGGGGTCGCCTACGAGCAGTACTTC.

The chain couples TRBV27 to TRBJ1-1; the D is unclear. The ends were cut back, 4 bases at V and 6 bases at J, with 15 bases in the middle. The CDR3 consists of 14 residues. In germline, CDR1 is MNHEY, CDR2 SMNVEV (reference sequence). The CDR3 nucleotides are TGTGCCAGCAGTTCAGAAGGATCGAGAGCTGAAGCTTTCTTT. Translation gives CASSSEGSRAEAFF.

This chain joins TRBV14 and TRBJ2-7, with D perhaps TRBD1 or TRBD2 (5 bases each). Germline CDR1 reads SGHDN; CDR2 reads FVKESK. Trimming pared 5 bases from V and 6 bases from J, leaving 11 bases between. The CDR3 has 12 amino acids. This CDR3 is CASSWGSAEQYF. The CDR3 DNA is TGTGCCAGCAGCTGGGGGTCCGCCGAGCAGTACTTC.

The chain links TRBV19 to TRBJ2-7; D unclear. This CDR3 has 16 residues. Germline-derived CDR1 and CDR2 are LNHDA and SQIVND (reference sequence). Trimming shortened V by 5 bases and J by 0 bases, and 17 bases separated the two germline ends. This CDR3 reads CASSSVDTLSSYEQYF. CDR3 sequence (DNA): TGTGCCAGTAGTTCCGTCGACACCCTGAGCTCCTACGAGCAGTACTTC.

The V call is TRBV27, the J call TRBJ2-7; 8 bases map to TRBD1. This CDR3 comprises 14 residues. Germline V gives CDR1 MNHEY, CDR2 SMNVEV (reference sequence). V was pared by 5 bases and J by 2 bases, with 5 bases of the junction left unmatched. The CDR3 nucleotides read TGTGCCAGCAGTCGGACAGGGTGGGCCTACGAGCAGTACTTC. It codes for CASSRTGWAYEQYF.

The chain recombines TRBV2 with TRBJ1-1; 8 bases fit TRBD1. The CDR3 contains 13 residues. V shed 3 bases and J 4 bases; nucleotides not matched to a gene: 1. The germline CDR1 and CDR2 sequences are SNHLY and FYNNEI. In DNA form, the CDR3 reads TGTGCCAGCAGTGATACAGGGGGCACTGAAGCTTTCTTT. This translates into CASSDTGGTEAFF.

V is TRBV30 and J is TRBJ2-7, with no clear D. The CDR3 has 13 amino acids. The V and J ends lost 0 bases and 3 bases respectively, with 9 bases between them. Per germline, CDR1 GTSNPN and CDR2 SVGIG (reference sequence). The CDR3 region has the DNA TGTGCCTGGAGTGTTTGGGCAGACTACGAGCAGTACTTC. It translates to CAWSVWADYEQYF.

The chain couples TRBV13 to TRBJ2-7; D uncertain. V was clipped by 8 bases and J by 0 bases, with 14 bases between them. The CDR3 is 14 residues long. Germline CDR1 is PRHDT and CDR2 is FYEKMQ (reference sequence). This CDR3 is CASRLTETSYEQYF. In nucleotides, the CDR3 is TGTGCCAGCCGTCTGACGGAAACCTCCTACGAGCAGTACTTC.

The chain joins TRBV6-5 to TRBJ1-1, with D possibly matching TRBD1 (5 bases). Looked up from germline, CDR1 is MNHEY and CDR2 is SVGAGI. V was clipped by 0 bases and J by 3 bases, with 11 bases between them. CDR3 size: 15 residues. The CDR3, as DNA: TGTGCCAGCAGTTACTCCCGGGGACTTTACACTGAAGCTTTCTTT. This translates into CASSYSRGLYTEAFF.